This T cell receptor beta chain came from a study of T-cell reconstitution after alpha-beta-depleted transplantation in children. Unique molecular identifiers were used to barcode this TCRbeta library. In TCRdb, the PCR reads were re-called with MiXCR into one record per CDR3 protein. Of about 440,000 distinct CDR3 sequences in the sample, around two fifths are singletons; the top ten hold under 35%. This CDR3 contains 10 residues. Germline loops: CDR1 SQVTM, CDR2 ANQGSEA. The V end lost 0 bases, the J end lost 5 bases, and 2 bases lay between the germline ends. This clonotype was seen repeatedly, ten times or more.

This receptor was obtained from a girl aged 2-10 years with aplastic anemia, due to receive a stem cell transplant. The gene calls are TRBV29-1 and TRBJ2-7; no clear D. Sequenced here: PBMCs, sampled before TCRalphabeta/CD19-depleted stem cell transplant. CDR3 coding DNA: TGCAGCGTTGAAGATAACGAGCAGTACTTC. Translating gives CSVEDNEQYF.